This T cell receptor (beta chain) was captured by sequencing in a study of T cells in Graves' hyperthyroidism and ophthalmopathy. Trimming took 5 bases from V and 7 from J, leaving 11 bases between them. The germline V gene encodes CDR1 DFQATT and CDR2 SNEGSKA (reference sequence). This CDR3 contains 11 residues. Regarding this clonotype: Possible read error: a much larger clone is one base away.

The CDR3 regions of TCR beta were amplified from RNA transcripts. The TCR CDR3 was amplified in a first-round RT-PCR using the HTBI primer set. TCRdb re-called the multiplex PCR reads with MiXCR, one entry per CDR3 protein. The table shows over 500,000 distinct CDR3 sequences, with roughly 18% occurring only once. Sequenced input: blood. The origin of this receptor is a woman aged 18-30 years with Graves' ophthalmopathy. The chain employs TRBV20-1 and TRBJ2-5; no firm D call. CDR3 sequence (DNA): TGCAGTGCTGCTCGTGAAGGGACCCAGTACTTC. Protein: CSAAREGTQYF.